The source of this TCR beta chain is a study of T cells after yellow fever vaccination. TCRdb re-derived calls from the 5' RACE reads in MiXCR, one entry per CDR3 protein. The table has just over 250,000 distinct CDR3 sequences, 5.2% seen once. With 6 bases removed from V and 3 bases from J, the gap between germline ends came to 13 bases. The CDR3 is 14 amino acids. Sequenced here: CD4+ T cells sorted from PBMCs, sampled on the day of the yellow fever booster vaccination. The receptor was isolated from a young man who received the YFV17D yellow fever vaccine. The rearrangement joins TRBV12-3 or TRBV12-4 to TRBJ2-3; TRBD2 might be the D (6 bases). This chain's CDR3 is CASRDIADTDTQYF. The CDR3 DNA reads as TGTGCCAGCAGGGATATAGCGGATACAGATACGCAGTATTTT.